This T cell receptor (beta chain) was observed in a study of shared clonotypes between healthy human individuals. Whole-study context: The composition of the donors was a couple of women and a few men aged 18 to 49. CD8 memory received one plate per donor, CD8 naive two, CD4 memory three and CD4 naive three. Whole-study findings and limits: Richness estimates generally favored naive over memory subsets.

Details on this clone: Its antigen is not known. This sample also contains other DNA sequences that code for the same CDR3.

Deep-level settings were used for running the assay. Measured with immunoSEQ multiplex PCR; TCRdb has only the in-frame clones, and not every one. This table holds about 2 million clones, over 85% found once. The CDR3 is 11 amino acids. V was pared by 2 bases and J by 5 bases, with 3 bases between. Germline V CDR1 and CDR2: WSHSY, SAAADI. Naive CD8 cells comprised CD45RO-negative, CCR7-positively selected cells, excluding terminally differentiated effector memory CD45RA+ cells. Material for sequencing was naive CD8+ T cells sorted from blood. The chain has TRBV10-2 and TRBJ1-2; D gene ambiguous. The TCR sequence derives from a man aged 18 to 29 in good health. The CDR3 DNA sequence: TGCGCCAGCAGTGAGGGTTATGGCTACACCTTC. Amino acids: CASSEGYGYTF.